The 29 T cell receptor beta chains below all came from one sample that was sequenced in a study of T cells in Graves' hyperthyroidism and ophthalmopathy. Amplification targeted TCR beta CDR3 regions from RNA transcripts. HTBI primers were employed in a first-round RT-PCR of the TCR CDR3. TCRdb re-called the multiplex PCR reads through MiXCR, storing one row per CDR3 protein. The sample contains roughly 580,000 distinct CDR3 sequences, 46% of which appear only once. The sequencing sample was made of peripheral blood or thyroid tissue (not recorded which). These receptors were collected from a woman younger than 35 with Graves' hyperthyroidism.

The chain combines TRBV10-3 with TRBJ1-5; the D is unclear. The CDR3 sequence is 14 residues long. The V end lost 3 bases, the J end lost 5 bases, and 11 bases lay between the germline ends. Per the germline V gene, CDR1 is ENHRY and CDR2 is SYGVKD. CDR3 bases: TGTGCCATCAGTGAAGAGGCGGAGCATCAGCCCCAGCATTTT. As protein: CAISEEAEHQPQHF.

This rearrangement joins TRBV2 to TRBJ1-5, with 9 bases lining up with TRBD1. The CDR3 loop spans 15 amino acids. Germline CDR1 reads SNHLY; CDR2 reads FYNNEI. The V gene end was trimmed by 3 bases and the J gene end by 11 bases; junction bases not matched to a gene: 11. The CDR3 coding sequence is TGTGCCAGCAGTGAGTCGGGACAGGGCTCGGAGACCCAGCATTTT. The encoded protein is CASSESGQGSETQHF.

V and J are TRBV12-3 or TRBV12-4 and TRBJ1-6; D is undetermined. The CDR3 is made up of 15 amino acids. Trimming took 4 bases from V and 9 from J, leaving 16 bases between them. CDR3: CASSSGGPLGSPLHF. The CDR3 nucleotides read TGTGCCAGCAGTTCGGGAGGGCCCCTGGGTTCACCCCTCCACTTT.

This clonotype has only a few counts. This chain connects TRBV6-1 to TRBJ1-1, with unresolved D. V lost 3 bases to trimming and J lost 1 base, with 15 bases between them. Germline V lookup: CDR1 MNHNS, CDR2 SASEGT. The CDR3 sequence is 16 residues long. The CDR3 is CASSDRGEISNTEAFF. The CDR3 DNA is TGTGCCAGCAGTGACCGTGGAGAGATCTCGAACACTGAAGCTTTCTTT.

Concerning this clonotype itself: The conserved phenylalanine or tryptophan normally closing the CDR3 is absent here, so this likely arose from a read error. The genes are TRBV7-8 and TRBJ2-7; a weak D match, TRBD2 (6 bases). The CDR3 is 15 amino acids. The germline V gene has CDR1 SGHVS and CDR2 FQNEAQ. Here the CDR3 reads CASSQWTTISYEQYL. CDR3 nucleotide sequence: TGCGCCAGCAGCCAATGGACTACCATCTCCTACGAGCAGTACCTC.

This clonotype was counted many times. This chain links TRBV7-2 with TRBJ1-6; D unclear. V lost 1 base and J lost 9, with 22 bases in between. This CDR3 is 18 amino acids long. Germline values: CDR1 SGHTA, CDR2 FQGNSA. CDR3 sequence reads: CASSLVGMTVGDPSPLHF. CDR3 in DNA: TGTGCCAGCAGCTTAGTTGGAATGACCGTCGGGGATCCTTCACCCCTCCACTTT.

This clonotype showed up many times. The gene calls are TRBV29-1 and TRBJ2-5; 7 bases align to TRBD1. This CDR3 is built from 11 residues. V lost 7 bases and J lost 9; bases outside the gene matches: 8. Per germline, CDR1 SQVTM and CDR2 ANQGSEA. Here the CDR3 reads CSATGVGAQYF. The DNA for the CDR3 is TGCAGCGCTACAGGGGTCGGGGCCCAGTACTTC.

This CDR3 is CASSFETGQAYEQYF. Written as DNA, the CDR3 is TGTGCCAGCAGCTTCGAGACAGGGCAAGCCTACGAGCAGTACTTC. The genes are TRBV7-9 and TRBJ2-7, with 7 bases matching TRBD1. The ends lost 3 bases at V and 2 bases at J; junction bases unmatched: 7. The CDR3 has 15 residues. Germline V gives CDR1 SEHNR, CDR2 FQNEAQ (reference sequence).

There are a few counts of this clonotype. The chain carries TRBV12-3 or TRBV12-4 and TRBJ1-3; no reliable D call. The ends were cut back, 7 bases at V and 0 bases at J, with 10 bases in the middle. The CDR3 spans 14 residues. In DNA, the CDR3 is TGTGCCAGCAAAGTGCCTAGCTCTGGAAACACCATATATTTT. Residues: CASKVPSSGNTIYF.

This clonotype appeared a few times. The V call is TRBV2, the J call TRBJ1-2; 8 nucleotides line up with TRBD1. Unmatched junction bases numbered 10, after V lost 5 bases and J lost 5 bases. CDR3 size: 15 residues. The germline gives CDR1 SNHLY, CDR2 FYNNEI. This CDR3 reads CASSLGQGGIYGYTF. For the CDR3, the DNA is TGTGCCAGCAGTCTAGGACAGGGCGGGATATATGGCTACACCTTC.

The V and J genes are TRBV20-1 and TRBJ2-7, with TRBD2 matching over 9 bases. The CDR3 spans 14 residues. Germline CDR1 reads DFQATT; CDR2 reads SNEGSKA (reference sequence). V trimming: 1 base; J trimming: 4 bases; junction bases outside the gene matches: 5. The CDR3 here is CSARVSSGIYEQYF. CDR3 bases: TGCAGTGCTAGAGTGTCTAGCGGGATTTACGAGCAGTACTTC.

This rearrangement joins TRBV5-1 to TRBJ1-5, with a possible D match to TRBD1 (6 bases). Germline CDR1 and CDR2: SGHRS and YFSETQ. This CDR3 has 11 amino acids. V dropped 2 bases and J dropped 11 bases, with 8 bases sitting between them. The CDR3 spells CASSFEGAQHF. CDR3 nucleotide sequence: TGCGCCAGCAGCTTTGAGGGGGCCCAGCATTTT.

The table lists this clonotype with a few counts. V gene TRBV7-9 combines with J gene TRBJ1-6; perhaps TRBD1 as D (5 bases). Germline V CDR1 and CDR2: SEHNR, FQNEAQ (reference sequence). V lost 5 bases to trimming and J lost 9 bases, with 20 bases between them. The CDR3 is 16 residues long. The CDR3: CASSHRPTATGSPLHF. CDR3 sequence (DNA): TGTGCCAGCAGCCATCGTCCGACAGCCACGGGTTCACCCCTCCACTTT.

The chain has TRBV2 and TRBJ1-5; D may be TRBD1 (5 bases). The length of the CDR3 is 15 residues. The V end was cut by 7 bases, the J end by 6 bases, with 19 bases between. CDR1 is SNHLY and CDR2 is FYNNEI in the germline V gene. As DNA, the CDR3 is TGTGCCAGCACTGGGATGGAGCAGGGAAGTCAGCCCCAGCATTTT. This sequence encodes CASTGMEQGSQPQHF. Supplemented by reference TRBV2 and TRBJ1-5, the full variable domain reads EPEVTQTPSHQVTQMGQEVILRCVPISNHLYFYWYRQILGQKVEFLVSFYNNEISEKSEIFDDQFSVERPDGSNFTLKIRSTKLEDSAMYFCASTGMEQGSQPQHFGDGTRLSIL.

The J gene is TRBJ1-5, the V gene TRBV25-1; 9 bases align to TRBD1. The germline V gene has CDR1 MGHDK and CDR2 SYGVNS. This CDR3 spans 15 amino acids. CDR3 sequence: CASEPPGTGWQPQHF. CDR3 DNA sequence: TGTGCTAGCGAACCCCCCGGGACAGGGTGGCAGCCCCAGCATTTT.

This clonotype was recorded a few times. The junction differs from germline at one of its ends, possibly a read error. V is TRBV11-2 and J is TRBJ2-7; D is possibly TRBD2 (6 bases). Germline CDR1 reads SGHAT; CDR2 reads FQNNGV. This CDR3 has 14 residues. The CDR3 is CASSQDRDLGEQYF. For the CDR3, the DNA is TGCGCCAGCAGCCAAGATAGGGACTTGGGCGAGCAGTACTTC.

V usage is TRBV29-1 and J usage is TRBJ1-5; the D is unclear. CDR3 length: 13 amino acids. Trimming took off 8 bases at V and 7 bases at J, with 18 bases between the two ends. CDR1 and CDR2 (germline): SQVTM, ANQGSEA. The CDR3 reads CSQGMRDRQPQHF. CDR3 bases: TGCAGCCAAGGGATGAGGGATCGACAGCCCCAGCATTTT.

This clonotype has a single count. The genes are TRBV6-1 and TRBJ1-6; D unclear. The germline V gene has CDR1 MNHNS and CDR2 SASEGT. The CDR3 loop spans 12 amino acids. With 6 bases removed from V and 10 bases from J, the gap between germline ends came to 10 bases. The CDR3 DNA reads TGTGCCAGCAGGGACGGAAGATCACCCCTCCACTTT. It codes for CASRDGRSPLHF.

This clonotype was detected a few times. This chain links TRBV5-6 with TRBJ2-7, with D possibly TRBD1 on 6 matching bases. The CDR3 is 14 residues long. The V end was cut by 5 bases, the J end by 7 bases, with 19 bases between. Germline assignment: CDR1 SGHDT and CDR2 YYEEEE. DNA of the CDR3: TGTGCCAGCAGTTCCTATTTTGCAGGGGAAGAGCAGTACTTC. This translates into CASSSYFAGEEQYF.

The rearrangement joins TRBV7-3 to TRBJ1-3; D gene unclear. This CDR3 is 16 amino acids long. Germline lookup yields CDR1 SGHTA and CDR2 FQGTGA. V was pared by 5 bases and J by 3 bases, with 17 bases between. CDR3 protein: CASSPPVGLGGNTIYF. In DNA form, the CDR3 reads TGTGCCAGCAGCCCCCCTGTGGGGTTGGGTGGAAACACCATATATTTT.

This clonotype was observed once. CDR3: CASSLRGGGSEAFF. CDR3 in DNA: TGTGCCAGCAGCTTGCGGGGGGGAGGCTCTGAAGCTTTCTTT. The rearrangement links TRBV7-9 to TRBJ1-1, with D perhaps TRBD1 (5 bases). The CDR3 covers 14 residues. V was clipped by 3 bases and J by 6 bases, with 14 bases between them. The germline V gene encodes CDR1 SEHNR and CDR2 FQNEAQ (reference sequence). The full variable domain, completed using reference TRBV7-9 and TRBJ1-1, is DTGVSQNPRHKITKRGQNVTFRCDPISEHNRLYWYRQTLGQGPEFLTYFQNEAQLEKSRLLSDRFSAERPKGSFSTLEIQRTEQGDSAMYLCASSLRGGGSEAFFGQGTRLTVV.

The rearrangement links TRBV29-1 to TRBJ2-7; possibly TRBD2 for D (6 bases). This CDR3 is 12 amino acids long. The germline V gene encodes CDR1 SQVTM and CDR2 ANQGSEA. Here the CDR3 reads CSRPGAPPGQYF. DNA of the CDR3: TGCAGTCGGCCGGGAGCTCCCCCCGGGCAGTACTTC.

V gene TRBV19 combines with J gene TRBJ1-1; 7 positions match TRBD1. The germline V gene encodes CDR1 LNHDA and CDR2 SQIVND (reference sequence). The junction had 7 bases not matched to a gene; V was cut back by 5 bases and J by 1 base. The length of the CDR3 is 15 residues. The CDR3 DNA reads TGTGCCAGTAGTTGGGCGGGACAGTCGAACACTGAAGCTTTCTTT. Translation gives CASSWAGQSNTEAFF.

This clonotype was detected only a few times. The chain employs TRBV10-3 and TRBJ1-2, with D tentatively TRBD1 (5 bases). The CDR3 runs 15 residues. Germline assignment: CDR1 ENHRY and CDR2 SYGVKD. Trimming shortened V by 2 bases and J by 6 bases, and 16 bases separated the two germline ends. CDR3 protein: CAISEVGRTTHGYTF. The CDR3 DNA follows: TGTGCCATCAGTGAGGTAGGAAGGACAACCCATGGCTACACCTTC.

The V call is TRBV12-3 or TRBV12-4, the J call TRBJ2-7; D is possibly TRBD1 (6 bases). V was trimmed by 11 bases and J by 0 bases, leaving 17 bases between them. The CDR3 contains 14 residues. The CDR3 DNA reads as TGTGCCGGATCGGACAGAGGAAGCTCCTACGAGCAGTACTTC. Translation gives CAGSDRGSSYEQYF.

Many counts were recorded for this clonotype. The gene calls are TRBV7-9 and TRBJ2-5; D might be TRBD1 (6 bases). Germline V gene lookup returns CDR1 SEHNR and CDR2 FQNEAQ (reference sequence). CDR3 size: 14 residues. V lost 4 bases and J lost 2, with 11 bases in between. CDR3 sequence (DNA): TGTGCCAGCAGCTCCTGGACAGAACAAGAGACCCAGTACTTC. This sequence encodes CASSSWTEQETQYF.

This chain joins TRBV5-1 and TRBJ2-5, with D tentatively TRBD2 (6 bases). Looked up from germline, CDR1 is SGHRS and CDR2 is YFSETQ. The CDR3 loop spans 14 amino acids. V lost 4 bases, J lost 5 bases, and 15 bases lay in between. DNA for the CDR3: TGCGCCAGCAGCCCACGGACTAATGGGGAGACCCAGTACTTC. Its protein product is CASSPRTNGETQYF.

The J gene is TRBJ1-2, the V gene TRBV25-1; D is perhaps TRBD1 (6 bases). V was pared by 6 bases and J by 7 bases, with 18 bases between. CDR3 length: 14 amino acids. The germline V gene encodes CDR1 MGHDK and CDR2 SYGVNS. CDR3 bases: TGTGCCAGCAGACCCCCGGCGGGAGGGGGTGGCTACACCTTC. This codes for CASRPPAGGGGYTF.

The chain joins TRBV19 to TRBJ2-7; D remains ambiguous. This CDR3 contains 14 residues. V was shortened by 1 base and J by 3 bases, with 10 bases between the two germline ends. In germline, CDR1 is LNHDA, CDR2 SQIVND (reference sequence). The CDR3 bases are TGTGCCAGTAGTATAGGCGGCCGAGACTACGAGCAGTACTTC. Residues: CASSIGGRDYEQYF. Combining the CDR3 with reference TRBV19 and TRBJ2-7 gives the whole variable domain DGGITQSPKYLFRKEGQNVTLSCEQNLNHDAMYWYRQDPGQGLRLIYYSQIVNDFQKGDIAEGYSVSREKKESFPLTVTSAQKNPTAFYLCASSIGGRDYEQYFGPGTRLTVT.